One sample yielded the 2 T cell receptor beta chains listed below, sequenced in a study of T-cell memory formation after mild COVID-19. Via MiXCR, TCRdb re-called the 5' RACE reads, giving one row per CDR3 protein. The table lists some 82,000 distinct CDR3 sequences, 10% to 15% of them singletons. The sample consisted of PBMCs or a T cell subset sorted from them (not recorded which). These receptors were obtained from a man in his late teens or twenties who had mild COVID-19 (a few samples of this study predate the infection). Cell type and time point are not known.

This clonotype has a handful of counts. The chain couples TRBV7-2 to TRBJ1-5, with 7 bases identical to TRBD1. The germline gives CDR1 SGHTA, CDR2 FQGNSA. V trimming: 4 bases; J trimming: 1 base; junction bases outside the gene matches: 7. The CDR3 sequence is 16 residues long. The CDR3 sequence: CASSSWDSRSNQPQHF. The CDR3 DNA reads as TGTGCCAGCAGCTCCTGGGACAGTAGAAGCAATCAGCCCCAGCATTTT.

There are a few counts of this clonotype. The chain has TRBV6-1 and TRBJ2-5; D perhaps matches TRBD1 (6 bases). V gave up 4 bases and J gave up 2 bases, with 14 bases separating them. CDR3 length equals 15 residues. Germline V lookup: CDR1 MNHNS, CDR2 SASEGT. CDR3 protein: CASSVTPGQQETQYF. For the CDR3, the DNA is TGTGCCAGCAGTGTCACCCCAGGACAGCAAGAGACCCAGTACTTC.